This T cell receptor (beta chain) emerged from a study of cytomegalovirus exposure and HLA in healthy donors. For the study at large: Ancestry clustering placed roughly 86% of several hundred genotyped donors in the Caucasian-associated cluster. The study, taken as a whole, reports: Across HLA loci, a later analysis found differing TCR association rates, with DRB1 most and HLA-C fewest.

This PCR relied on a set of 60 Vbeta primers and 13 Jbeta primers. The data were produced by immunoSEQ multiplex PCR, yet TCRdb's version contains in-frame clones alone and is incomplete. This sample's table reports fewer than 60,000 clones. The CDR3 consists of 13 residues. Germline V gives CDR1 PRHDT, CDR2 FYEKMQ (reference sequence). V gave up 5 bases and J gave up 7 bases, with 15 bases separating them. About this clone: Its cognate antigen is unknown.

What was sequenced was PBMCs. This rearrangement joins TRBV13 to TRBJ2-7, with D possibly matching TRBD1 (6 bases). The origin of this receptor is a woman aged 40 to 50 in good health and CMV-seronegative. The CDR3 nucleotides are TGTGCCAGCAGCCCAAAACAGGGTTTTGAGCAGTACTTC. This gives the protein CASSPKQGFEQYF.